This T cell receptor beta chain was captured by sequencing in a study of cytomegalovirus exposure and HLA in healthy donors. Study-wide results and limits: Most observed TCR sequences were rare, whereas some public TCRs were detected in many donors.

Clones were read by immunoSEQ multiplex PCR, and TCRdb kept only the in-frame ones, dropping some. The sample includes more than 95,000 clones, over 85% of them seen just once. About this clone: Its antigen is unidentified.

Trimming took off 6 bases at V and 6 bases at J, with 14 bases between the two ends. The V gene's germline CDR1 is SQVTM and CDR2 ANQGSEA. This CDR3 spans 12 amino acids. The sequence came from a woman aged 18-29 years in good health and CMV-seronegative. The chain combines TRBV29-1 with TRBJ1-1, with D unresolved. Specimen: PBMCs. The CDR3 sequence: CSVVGGEAEAFF. Written as DNA, the CDR3 is TGCAGCGTGGTCGGCGGGGAAGCTGAAGCTTTCTTT.